This T cell receptor beta chain was identified during a study of graft-versus-host responses after intestinal transplantation. The assay was immunoSEQ multiplex PCR, and TCRdb's table has in-frame clones only and misses some. The table has over 60,000 clones, about nine tenths seen once; the top ten hold about 6.7%. This sequence was found in a human patient who received an intestinal transplant, so some T cells may come from the graft donor. The material was bone marrow, obtained 734 days after intestinal transplantation.

The chain's CDR3 is CASHGVGEDEQYF. The CDR3 bases are TGTGCCAGCCATGGAGTGGGGGAGGACGAGCAGTACTTC. The J gene is TRBJ2-7, the V gene TRBV6-1; possibly TRBD2 for D (6 bases). V shed 8 bases and J shed 5 bases, with 16 bases lying between them. Germline-derived CDR1 and CDR2 are MNHNS and SASEGT. The CDR3 covers 13 residues.